This note documents a single TCR beta chain sequence. This clonotype was seen only a few times. Its antigen is unknown. The record has no base qualities; no much larger clone is one base away. TCR cDNA was synthesized by 5'RACE template switching, through which a universal primer site and unique molecular identifiers were introduced. cDNA synthesis was primed from both the TCR alpha and TCR beta constant segments. Library amplification used two PCR steps, and the second PCR step added sample barcodes and sequencing adapters. Libraries were sequenced on Illumina HiSeq 2500 (2x100 bp) or NovaSeq (2x150 bp). The authors' analysis ran thus. MIGEC handled demultiplexing of reads and collapsing into UMI consensus sequences, while MiXCR performed V(D)J alignment. Vaccine-responding clonotypes were defined with edgeR using replicate PBMC samples, requiring FDR below 0.01 and a log2 fold change above 5 up to day 15. CD4 or CD8 identity was assigned to each bulk clonotype according to whether the clonotype was present at higher abundance in the sequenced CD4 repertoire or the sequenced CD8 repertoire. Using fastp trimming at Q25 and MiXCR clonotype assembly, TCRdb reanalyzed the public sequencing data and kept in-frame beta chains. Under each unique CDR3 protein, matching rows form one entry showing the most common genes and DNA. These V and J calls derive from TCRdb rather than the authors' analysis. This sample is represented by around 590,000 distinct CDR3 sequences; about 12% of them were singletons. In total, the top ten clones hold about 15% of the sample.

This specimen's treatment or condition label, per the study, means: live attenuated yellow fever vaccine strain. At every blood-draw timepoint, two biological replicates of bulk PBMCs were collected. A standard Ficoll-Paque protocol was used to isolate PBMCs from peripheral blood. RNA was extracted with TriZol from bulk PBMCs, CD4 and CD8 fractions, and dextramer-positive and dextramer-negative fractions. The sample is drawn from a study of T cells after yellow fever vaccination (dated by TCRdb to the late 2010s). With respect to the entire study: Libraries from fractions with low cell numbers were prepared with the SMART-Seq v4 Ultra Low Input RNA kit. Bulk PBMC replicates and cell subsets were isolated from blood drawn at multiple timepoints before and after both primary and secondary immunization. Two healthy male donors, one aged 18 to 30 and one aged 30 to 40 years, made up the cohort. To track T-cell clones before and after primary and booster YFV17D yellow fever vaccination, bulk TCR alpha and beta repertoires were sequenced longitudinally. Broader findings and caveats from the paper: FACS-sorted repertoires could contain abundant contaminating clonotypes from the bulk population, so computational filtering was required. Most clones expanded after primary vaccination were re-detected after the booster (almost 98% of CD4 and around 88% of CD8), suggesting broad memory maintenance. A small fraction of clonotypes appeared in both the CD4 and CD8 compartments, likely as a result of convergent recombination. Compared with the primary T-cell response, the secondary T-cell response was faster but weaker, reaching its peak on day 5 rather than on day 15. The study included only two donors, which limits how far the findings can be generalized.

This clonotype originated in a man aged 25-45 years who received the YFV17D yellow fever vaccine. The source was PBMCs, collected on the day of the yellow fever booster vaccination.

The DNA is TGCAGTGCTAGAGAAACATCGAGTCCATACAATGAGCAGTTCTTC. Translated, this is CSARETSSPYNEQFF. The sequence links TRBV20-1 to TRBJ2-1, with the D gene uncertain. The germline V gene (reference sequence) provides CDR1 DFQATT and CDR2 SNEGSKA. Including cysteine and phenylalanine, the CDR3 has 15 amino acids. Kept here is only the CDR3 DNA, which spans 45 bases and is read in frame from base 1. At the junction V is shortened by 0 bases and J by 4 bases, with 13 bases in between.